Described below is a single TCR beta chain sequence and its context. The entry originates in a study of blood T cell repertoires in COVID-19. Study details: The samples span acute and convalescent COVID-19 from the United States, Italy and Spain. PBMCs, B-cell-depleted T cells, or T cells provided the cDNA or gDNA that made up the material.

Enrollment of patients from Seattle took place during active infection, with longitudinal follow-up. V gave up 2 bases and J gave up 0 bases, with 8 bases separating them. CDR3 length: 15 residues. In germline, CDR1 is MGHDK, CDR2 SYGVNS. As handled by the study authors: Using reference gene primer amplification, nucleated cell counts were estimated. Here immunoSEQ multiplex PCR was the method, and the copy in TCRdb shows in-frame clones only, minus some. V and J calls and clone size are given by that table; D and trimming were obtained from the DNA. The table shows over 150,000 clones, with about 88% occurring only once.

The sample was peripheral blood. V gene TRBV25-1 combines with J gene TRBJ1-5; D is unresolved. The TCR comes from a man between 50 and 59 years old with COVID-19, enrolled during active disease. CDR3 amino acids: CASSEGGYSNQPQHF. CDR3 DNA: TGTGCCAGCAGTGAAGGAGGGTATAGCAATCAGCCCCAGCATTTT.